This TCR beta chain was captured in a study of shared clonotypes between healthy human individuals. Germline assignment: CDR1 MDHEN and CDR2 SYDVKM. Between the trimmed V and J ends, which lost 5 bases and 4 bases, there was a span of 17 bases. The length of the CDR3 is 15 residues. Libraries were prepared by immunoSEQ multiplex PCR; TCRdb keeps only in-frame clonotypes and omits some of them. The sample shows about 1.1 million clones, roughly 80% of them seen only once. Partitioning of CD4+ cells yielded a CD45RA+ naive subset and a CD45RA-negative memory subset. Material: memory CD4+ T cells from PBMCs. As to subset: CD45RA-negative fraction. The chain employs TRBV28 and TRBJ2-5; D is perhaps TRBD2 (5 bases). The source of this sequence is a man younger than 35 in good health. Some clones in this sample may be carry-over from other donors' samples. This CDR3 is CASSLLLGGGETQYF. Written as DNA, the CDR3 is TGTGCCAGCAGTCTCCTCCTAGGAGGAGGAGAGACCCAGTACTTC.